The rows below give T cell receptor beta chains drawn from one sample of a study of blood T cell repertoires in COVID-19. TCRdb keeps only in-frame clones here, not all; method: immunoSEQ multiplex PCR. The repertoire consists of 250,000 to 300,000 clones, with roughly nine tenths occurring once and the leading ten covering 2% to 2.5%. Sequencing was done on a sample of peripheral blood. These TCRs come from a woman aged 45 to 65 who had recovered from COVID-19. CDR3s include the opening cysteine and the closing phenylalanine or tryptophan. D genes are given only for firm matches. Size tells how often a clone was seen (once, few, many) or the class of an expanded clone, and some rows leave it out.

v_gene	abundance	d_gene	j_gene	len	CDR3aa	CDR3nt
TRBV4-2	NA	NA	TRBJ2-1	16	CASSPRGGRVGNEQFF	TGTGCCAGCAGCCCCCGCGGTGGCAGGGTCGGCAATGAGCAGTTCTTC
TRBV4-3	NA	TRBD1	TRBJ2-7	13	CASATGLRGEQYF	TGCGCCAGCGCGACAGGGCTTAGGGGGGAGCAGTACTTC
TRBV25-1	NA	NA	TRBJ1-2	12	CASSEWQDGYTF	TGTGCCAGCAGTGAATGGCAGGATGGCTACACCTTC
TRBV10-3	NA	TRBD1	TRBJ1-2	15	CAISEYRDRDRGYTF	TGTGCCATCAGTGAATACCGGGACAGGGACCGGGGCTACACCTTC
TRBV11-2	NA	NA	TRBJ2-7	11	CASSLEAEQYF	TGTGCCAGCAGCTTAGAGGCCGAGCAGTACTTC
TRBV5-1	NA	TRBD2	TRBJ2-3	16	CASSFRLAGVTDTQYF	TGCGCCAGCAGCTTTAGACTAGCGGGGGTCACAGATACGCAGTATTTT
TRBV5-1	NA	NA	TRBJ1-2	18	CASSLALMGGIANYGYTF	TGCGCCAGCAGCTTGGCATTAATGGGGGGGATCGCTAACTATGGCTACACCTTC
TRBV19	NA	TRBD2	TRBJ2-5	14	CATKSGGAGETQYF	TGTGCCACCAAAAGCGGGGGGGCTGGAGAGACCCAGTACTTC
TRBV6-6	NA	NA	TRBJ1-1	13	CASSYSGATEAFF	TGTGCCAGCAGTTACTCTGGGGCCACTGAAGCTTTCTTT
TRBV7-8	NA	NA	TRBJ1-1	15	CASSPFSGVYTEAFF	TGTGCCAGCAGCCCTTTTTCGGGGGTTTACACTGAAGCTTTCTTT
TRBV7-9	once	NA	TRBJ2-5	13	CASSSRSQETQYF	TGTGCCAGCAGCTCTCGGTCCCAAGAGACCCAGTACTTC
TRBV6-5	NA	NA	TRBJ1-2	15	CASSYKTGSNYGYTF	TGTGCCAGCAGCTATAAGACAGGCTCTAACTATGGCTACACCTTC
TRBV3-1/TRBV3-2	NA	TRBD2	TRBJ2-1	17	CASSQVQQAGGRNEQFF	TGTGCCAGCAGCCAAGTCCAACAAGCGGGGGGGCGTAATGAGCAGTTCTTC
TRBV6-2/TRBV6-3	NA	TRBD2	TRBJ2-1	13	CASSSPMAGEAFF	TGTGCCAGCAGTTCCCCTATGGCGGGAGAGGCGTTCTTC
TRBV24-1	NA	NA	TRBJ2-3	16	CATSDPETAVEDTQYF	TGTGCCACCAGTGACCCCGAGACGGCGGTAGAAGATACGCAGTATTTT
TRBV6-2/TRBV6-3	NA	TRBD1	TRBJ1-2	15	CASSPTRQGPSGYTF	TGTGCCAGCAGTCCAACGCGACAGGGCCCTTCAGGCTACACCTTC
TRBV30	once	NA	TRBJ1-5	16	CAWSVLDIGMYQPQHF	TGTGCCTGGAGTGTACTCGACATCGGGATGTATCAGCCCCAGCATTTT
TRBV12-3/TRBV12-4	few	TRBD1	TRBJ1-2	13	CASSAQGAQGYTF	TGTGCCAGCAGTGCACAGGGGGCTCAGGGCTACACCTTC
TRBV5-1	NA	TRBD1	TRBJ2-5	14	CASSEGAGQETQYF	TGCGCCAGCAGTGAGGGGGCAGGGCAAGAGACCCAGTACTTC
TRBV7-2	NA	NA	TRBJ1-6	14	CASSPSRGTSPLHF	TGTGCCAGCAGCCCGAGCAGGGGAACTTCACCCCTCCACTTT
TRBV30	NA	NA	TRBJ2-5	13	CAWSTQGRETQYF	TGTGCCTGGAGTACCCAGGGTCGAGAGACCCAGTACTTC
TRBV4-3	NA	NA	TRBJ1-2	15	CASSQDRAEGFGYTF	TGCGCCAGCAGCCAAGATCGTGCAGAGGGATTTGGCTACACCTTC
TRBV21-1	NA	NA	TRBJ1-6	14	CASSKEEGPSPLHF	TGTGCCAGCAGCAAAGAGGAGGGTCCCTCACCCCTCCACTTT
TRBV29-1	NA	TRBD2	TRBJ2-1	16	CSVEDGWAMGGNEQFF	TGCAGCGTTGAAGATGGGTGGGCCATGGGAGGGAATGAGCAGTTCTTC
TRBV12-5	NA	NA	TRBJ1-1	17	CASGLPPTGGRRTEAFF	TGTGCTAGTGGTTTGCCACCGACCGGGGGGCGACGGACTGAAGCTTTCTTT
TRBV11-2	NA	NA	TRBJ1-1	13	CASRRAMNTEAFF	TGTGCCAGCCGGAGAGCCATGAACACTGAAGCTTTCTTT
TRBV19	NA	NA	TRBJ1-6	14	CASSIRGGNSPLHF	TGTGCCAGTAGCATAAGGGGAGGTAATTCACCCCTCCACTTT
TRBV12-3/TRBV12-4	NA	NA	TRBJ1-2	12	CASSLLSSGYTF	TGTGCCAGCAGTCTACTTAGTAGCGGCTACACCTTC
TRBV13	NA	NA	TRBJ2-7	14	CASSSTPSSYEQYF	TGTGCCAGCAGCTCGACTCCGTCCTCCTACGAGCAGTACTTC
TRBV5-4	NA	TRBD2	TRBJ2-1	19	CASSLDRGLAGDFYNEQFF	TGTGCCAGCAGCTTGGATAGGGGACTAGCGGGAGACTTTTACAATGAGCAGTTCTTC
TRBV5-6	NA	TRBD1	TRBJ1-6	13	CASSLGDREPLHF	TGTGCCAGCAGCTTGGGGGACAGGGAACCCCTCCACTTT
TRBV30	NA	NA	TRBJ2-5	14	CAWSGAALTGTQYF	TGTGCCTGGAGTGGGGCCGCTTTAACAGGGACCCAGTACTTC
TRBV5-1	NA	NA	TRBJ1-3	15	CASSHQGSAGNTIYF	TGCGCCAGCAGCCACCAGGGGTCGGCCGGAAACACCATATATTTT
TRBV3-1/TRBV3-2	NA	TRBD1	TRBJ1-2	14	CASSPGQGGYGYTF	TGTGCCAGCAGCCCCGGACAGGGAGGCTATGGCTACACCTTC
TRBV15	once	TRBD1	TRBJ1-4	15	CATSREAGGEEKLFF	TGTGCCACCAGCAGAGAGGCAGGGGGCGAAGAAAAACTGTTTTTT
TRBV6-5	NA	TRBD2	TRBJ2-3	16	CASSYSRLAGSDTQYF	TGTGCCAGCAGTTACTCGCGCCTAGCGGGCTCAGATACGCAGTATTTT
TRBV5-1	NA	NA	TRBJ2-5	15	CASSFSRGHQETQYF	TGCGCCAGCAGCTTTTCCAGGGGTCACCAAGAGACCCAGTACTTC
TRBV27	NA	NA	TRBJ1-4	19	CASTQYVPLGGLTNEKLFF	TGTGCCAGCACCCAATACGTACCACTAGGCGGTTTAACTAATGAAAAACTGTTTTTT
TRBV5-1	NA	NA	TRBJ1-1	13	CASSLVGQGEAFF	TGCGCCAGCAGCTTGGTAGGGCAGGGTGAAGCTTTCTTT
TRBV7-2	NA	TRBD2	TRBJ2-5	17	CASSLAGTSGTRETQYF	TGTGCCAGCAGCTTGGCCGGGACTAGCGGGACGAGGGAGACCCAGTACTTC
TRBV3-1/TRBV3-2	NA	NA	TRBJ2-7	14	CASSPAGGLYEQYF	TGTGCCAGCAGCCCAGCCGGAGGGCTCTACGAGCAGTACTTC
TRBV6-5	NA	NA	TRBJ2-2	13	CASRGLNTGELFF	TGTGCCAGCAGAGGACTAAACACCGGGGAGCTGTTTTTT
TRBV28	many	NA	TRBJ1-5	17	CASSLFRPGKERQPQHF	TGTGCCAGCAGTTTATTTAGGCCGGGAAAGGAACGGCAGCCCCAGCATTTT
TRBV5-1	NA	TRBD1	TRBJ1-2	13	CASGTQGDYGYTF	TGCGCCAGCGGGACCCAGGGGGACTATGGCTACACCTTC
TRBV9	NA	TRBD2	TRBJ2-3	14	CASSRGLAGDTQYF	TGTGCCAGCAGCCGAGGACTAGCGGGGGATACGCAGTATTTT
TRBV10-3	few	TRBD2	TRBJ2-3	17	CAISESLTSGSADTQYF	TGTGCCATCAGTGAGTCCTTGACTAGCGGGAGTGCAGATACGCAGTATTTT
TRBV16	NA	NA	TRBJ2-6	15	CASSHGVSGANVLTF	TGTGCCAGCAGCCACGGGGTGTCTGGGGCCAACGTCCTGACTTTC
TRBV25-1	once	TRBD1	TRBJ1-5	13	CASSATGNQPQHF	TGTGCCAGCAGTGCGACAGGGAATCAGCCCCAGCATTTT
TRBV3-1/TRBV3-2	once	TRBD1	TRBJ2-5	17	CASSRTWGQARQETQYF	TGTGCCAGCAGCCGAACCTGGGGACAGGCGAGACAAGAGACCCAGTACTTC
TRBV6-2/TRBV6-3	NA	TRBD2	TRBJ2-1	15	CASSYGLAGYNEQFF	TGTGCCAGCAGTTACGGACTAGCGGGGTACAATGAGCAGTTCTTC